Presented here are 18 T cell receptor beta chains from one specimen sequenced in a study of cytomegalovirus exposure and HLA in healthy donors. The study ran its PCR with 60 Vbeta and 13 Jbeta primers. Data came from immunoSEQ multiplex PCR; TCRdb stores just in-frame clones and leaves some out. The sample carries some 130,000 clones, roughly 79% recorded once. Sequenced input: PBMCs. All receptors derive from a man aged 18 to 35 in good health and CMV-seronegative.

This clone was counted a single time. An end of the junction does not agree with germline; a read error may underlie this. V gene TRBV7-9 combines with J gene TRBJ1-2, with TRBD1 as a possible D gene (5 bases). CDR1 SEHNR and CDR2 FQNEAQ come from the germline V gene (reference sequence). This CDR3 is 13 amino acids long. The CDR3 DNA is TGTTCCAGCAGCGCGGGACCGACCTATGGCTACACCTTC. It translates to CSSSAGPTYGYTF.

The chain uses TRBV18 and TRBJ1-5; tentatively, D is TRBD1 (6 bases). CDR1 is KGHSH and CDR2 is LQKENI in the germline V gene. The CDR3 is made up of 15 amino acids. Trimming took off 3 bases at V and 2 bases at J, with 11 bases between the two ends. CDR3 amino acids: CASSPSSGGNQPQHF. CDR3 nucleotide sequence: TGTGCCAGCTCACCCAGTTCAGGGGGCAATCAGCCCCAGCATTTT.

CDR3 loop: CASSRGQGAAGELFF. Here the CDR3 DNA reads TGCGCCAGCAGCCGCGGACAGGGGGCTGCCGGGGAGCTGTTTTTT. V gene TRBV4-3 combines with J gene TRBJ2-2, with 11 nucleotides matching TRBD1. Germline CDR1 is LGHNA and CDR2 is YSLEER. The CDR3 has 15 amino acids. V lost 4 bases to trimming and J lost 6 bases; unmatched junction nucleotides: 4.

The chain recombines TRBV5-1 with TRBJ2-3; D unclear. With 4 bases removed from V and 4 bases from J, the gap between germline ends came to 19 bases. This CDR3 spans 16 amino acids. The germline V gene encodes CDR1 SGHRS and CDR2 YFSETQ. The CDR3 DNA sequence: TGCGCCAGCAGCCTCCAACCGGTCGAATCCCCAGATACGCAGTATTTT. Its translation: CASSLQPVESPDTQYF.

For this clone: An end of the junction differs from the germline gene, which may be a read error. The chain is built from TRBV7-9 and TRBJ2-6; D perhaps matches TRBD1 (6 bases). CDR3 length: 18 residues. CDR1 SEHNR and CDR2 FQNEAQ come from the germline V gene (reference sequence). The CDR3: CSSSLWGTPNSGANVLTF. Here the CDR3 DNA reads TGTTCCAGCAGCTTATGGGGGACACCCAACTCTGGGGCCAACGTCCTGACTTTC.

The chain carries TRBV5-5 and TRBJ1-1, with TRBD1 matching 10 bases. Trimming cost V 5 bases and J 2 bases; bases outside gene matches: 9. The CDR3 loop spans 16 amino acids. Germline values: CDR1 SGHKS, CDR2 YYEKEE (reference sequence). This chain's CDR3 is CASSRWTGGLNTEAFF. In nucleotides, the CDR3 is TGTGCCAGCAGTAGGTGGACAGGGGGTCTAAACACTGAAGCTTTCTTT. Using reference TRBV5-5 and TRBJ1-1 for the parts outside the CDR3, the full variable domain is DAGVTQSPTHLIKTRGQQVTLRCSPISGHKSVSWYQQVLGQGPQFIFQYYEKEERGRGNFPDRFSARQFPNYSSELNVNALLLGDSALYLCASSRWTGGLNTEAFFGQGTRLTVV.

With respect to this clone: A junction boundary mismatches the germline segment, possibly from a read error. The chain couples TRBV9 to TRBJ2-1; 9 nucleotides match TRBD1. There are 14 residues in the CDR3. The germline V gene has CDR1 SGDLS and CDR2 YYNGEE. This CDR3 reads CASSVATGGDEQLF. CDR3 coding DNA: TGTGCCAGCAGCGTAGCGACAGGGGGGGATGAGCAGCTCTTC.

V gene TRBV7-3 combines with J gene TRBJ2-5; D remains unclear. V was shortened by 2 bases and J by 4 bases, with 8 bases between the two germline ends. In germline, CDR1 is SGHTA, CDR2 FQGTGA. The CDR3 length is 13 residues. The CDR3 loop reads CASSLVPSETQYF. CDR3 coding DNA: TGTGCCAGCAGCTTAGTCCCGTCAGAGACCCAGTACTTC.

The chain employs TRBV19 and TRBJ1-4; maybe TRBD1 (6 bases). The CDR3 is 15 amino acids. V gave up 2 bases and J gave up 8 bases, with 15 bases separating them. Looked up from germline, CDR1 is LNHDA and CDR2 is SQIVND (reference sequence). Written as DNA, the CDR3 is TGTGCCAGTAGTATACGGACAGCCTCTAGAGAAAAACTGTTTTTT. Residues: CASSIRTASREKLFF.

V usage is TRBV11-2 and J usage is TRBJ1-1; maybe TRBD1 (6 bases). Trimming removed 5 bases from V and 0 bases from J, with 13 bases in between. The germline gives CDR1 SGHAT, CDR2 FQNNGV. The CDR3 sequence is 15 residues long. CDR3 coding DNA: TGTGCCAGCAGCGCGAACAGGGTGATGAACACTGAAGCTTTCTTT. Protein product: CASSANRVMNTEAFF.

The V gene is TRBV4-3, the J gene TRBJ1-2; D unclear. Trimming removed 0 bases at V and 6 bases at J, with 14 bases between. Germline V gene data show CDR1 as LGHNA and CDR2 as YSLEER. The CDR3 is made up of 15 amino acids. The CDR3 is CASSQDSGGGNGYTF. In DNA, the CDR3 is TGCGCCAGCAGCCAAGATAGTGGCGGAGGTAATGGCTACACCTTC.

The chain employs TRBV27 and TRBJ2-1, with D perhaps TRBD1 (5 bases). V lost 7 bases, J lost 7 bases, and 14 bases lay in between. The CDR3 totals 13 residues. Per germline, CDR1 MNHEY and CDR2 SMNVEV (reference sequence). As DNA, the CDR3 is TGTGCCAGCAATTCAGGGTCAGAGAATGAGCAGTTCTTC. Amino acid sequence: CASNSGSENEQFF.

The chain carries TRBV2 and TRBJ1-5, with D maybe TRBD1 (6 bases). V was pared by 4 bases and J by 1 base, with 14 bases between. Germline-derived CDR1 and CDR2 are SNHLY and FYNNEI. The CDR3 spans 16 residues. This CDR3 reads CASSAQGRESNQPQHF. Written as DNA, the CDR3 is TGTGCCAGCAGTGCGCAGGGGCGAGAAAGCAATCAGCCCCAGCATTTT.

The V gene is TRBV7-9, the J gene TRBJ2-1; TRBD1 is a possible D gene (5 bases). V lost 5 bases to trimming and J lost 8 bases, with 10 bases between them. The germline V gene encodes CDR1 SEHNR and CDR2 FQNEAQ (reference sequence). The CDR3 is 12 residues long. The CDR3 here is CASSPQGHEQFF. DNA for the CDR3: TGTGCCAGCAGCCCCCAGGGCCATGAGCAGTTCTTC.

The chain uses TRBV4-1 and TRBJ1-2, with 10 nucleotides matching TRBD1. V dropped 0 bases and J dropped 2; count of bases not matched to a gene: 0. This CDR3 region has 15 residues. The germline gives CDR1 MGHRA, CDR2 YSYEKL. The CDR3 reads CASSQEDRGNYGYTF. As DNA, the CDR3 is TGCGCCAGCAGCCAAGAGGACAGGGGGAACTATGGCTACACCTTC.

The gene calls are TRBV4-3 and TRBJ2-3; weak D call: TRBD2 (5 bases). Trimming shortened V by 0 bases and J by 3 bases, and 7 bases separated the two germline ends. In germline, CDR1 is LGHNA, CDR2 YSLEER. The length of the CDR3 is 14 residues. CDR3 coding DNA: TGCGCCAGCAGCCAAGATTCGGGAACAGATACGCAGTATTTT. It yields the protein CASSQDSGTDTQYF.

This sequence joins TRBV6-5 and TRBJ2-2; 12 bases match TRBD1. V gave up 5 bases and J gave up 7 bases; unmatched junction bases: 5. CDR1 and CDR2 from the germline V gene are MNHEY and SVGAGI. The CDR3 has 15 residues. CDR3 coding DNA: TGTGCCAGCAGTCCGGGACAGGGGGCAGGCGGGGAGCTGTTTTTT. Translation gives CASSPGQGAGGELFF.

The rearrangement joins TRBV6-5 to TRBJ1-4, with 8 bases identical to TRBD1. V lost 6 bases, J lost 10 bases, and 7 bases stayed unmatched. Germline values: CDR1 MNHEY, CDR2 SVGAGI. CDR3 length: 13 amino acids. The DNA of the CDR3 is TGTGCCAGCAGCGACACTGACAGGGGAAAACTGTTTTTT. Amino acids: CASSDTDRGKLFF.